Listed here are 13 T cell receptor beta chains from one sample, sequenced in a study of blood T cell repertoires in COVID-19. Measured with immunoSEQ multiplex PCR; TCRdb has only the in-frame clones, and not every one. This sample yields about 260,000 clones, of which approximately 90% are seen a single time; less than 4% belongs to the top ten. The sequencing sample was made of peripheral blood. These receptor sequences come from a man younger than 35 with active or convalescent COVID-19.

This CDR3 reads CASSFREDTGELFF. CDR3 bases: TGTGCCAGCAGCTTTAGGGAGGACACCGGGGAGCTGTTTTTT. The V gene is TRBV7-8, the J gene TRBJ2-2, with a weak D call TRBD2 (6 bases). This CDR3 spans 14 amino acids. The germline gives CDR1 SGHVS, CDR2 FQNEAQ. Trimming removed 3 bases from V and 3 bases from J, with 8 bases in between.

V gene TRBV27 combines with J gene TRBJ1-5; the D is unclear. The CDR3 runs 14 residues. The germline V and J ends were trimmed by 4 bases and 7 bases, with 14 bases remaining between them. Germline CDR1 MNHEY, CDR2 SMNVEV (reference sequence). The CDR3 reads CASSWSGSKQPQHF. In nucleotides, the CDR3 is TGTGCCAGCAGTTGGAGCGGGTCGAAGCAGCCCCAGCATTTT.

This clone occurred a few times. The rearrangement uses TRBV7-2 and TRBJ1-6, with TRBD1 identical over 7 bases. Germline V gives CDR1 SGHTA, CDR2 FQGNSA. After removal of 5 bases from V and 14 bases from J, the junction contained 3 bases not matched to a gene. This CDR3 spans 11 amino acids. The CDR3 here is CASSGGGTLHF. In DNA, the CDR3 is TGTGCCAGCAGCGGAGGGGGCACCCTCCACTTT.

The count of this clone is one. The genes are TRBV28 and TRBJ2-7; weak D call: TRBD2 (6 bases). Germline loops: CDR1 MDHEN, CDR2 SYDVKM. V lost 7 bases and J 4 bases, leaving 14 bases between the germline ends. The CDR3 totals 13 residues. The DNA for the CDR3 is TGTGCCAGCATCCCTGGGGGGATGTACGAGCAGTACTTC. Its translation: CASIPGGMYEQYF.

This clone came up once. V usage is TRBV7-9 and J usage is TRBJ1-2, with 7 bases that match TRBD1. Germline CDR1 is SEHNR and CDR2 is FQNEAQ (reference sequence). With 5 bases clipped from V and 8 bases from J, the junction kept 5 bases outside the gene matches. CDR3 length equals 12 residues. CDR3 sequence: CASSPDRSGYTF. Written as DNA, the CDR3 is TGTGCCAGCAGCCCGGACAGGTCCGGCTACACCTTC.

This chain links TRBV6-5 with TRBJ2-1; 10 nucleotides align to TRBD2. Trimming took 6 bases from V and 5 from J; bases not matched to a gene: 7. Germline V gene lookup returns CDR1 MNHEY and CDR2 SVGAGI. The CDR3 is 15 amino acids. The CDR3 DNA reads as TGTGCCAGCAGCTACAGACTAGCGGGTGACAATGAGCAGTTCTTC. Protein product: CASSYRLAGDNEQFF.

The chain employs TRBV7-9 and TRBJ2-7; D not certain. V lost 5 bases and J 5 bases, leaving 10 bases between the germline ends. The CDR3 is 12 amino acids. Germline CDR1 reads SEHNR; CDR2 reads FQNEAQ (reference sequence). The CDR3 protein is CASSLSRNEQYF. In DNA, the CDR3 is TGTGCCAGCAGCCTATCCAGGAACGAGCAGTACTTC.

This rearrangement joins TRBV6-2 or TRBV6-3 to TRBJ2-5, with D possibly matching TRBD1 (6 bases). This CDR3 spans 13 amino acids. Germline V gives CDR1 MNHEY, CDR2 SVGEGT. V lost 5 bases, J lost 7 bases, and 14 bases lay in between. Here the CDR3 DNA reads TGTGCCAGCAGTAGAGGACAGCAGGGGACCCAGTACTTC. This translates into CASSRGQQGTQYF.

V usage is TRBV7-9 and J usage is TRBJ2-1, with 8 bases aligning to TRBD2. CDR1 and CDR2 (germline): SEHNR, FQNEAQ (reference sequence). The length of the CDR3 is 15 residues. Germline trimming cut 5 bases from V and 2 bases from J; bases unmatched to any gene: 5. CDR3 bases: TGTGCCAGCAGCCAACGGGGGGGCGCCTACAATGAGCAGTTCTTC. Protein product: CASSQRGGAYNEQFF.

J is TRBJ2-7 and V is TRBV9; TRBD2 aligns across 8 bases. The trim removed 3 bases at V and 3 bases at J, leaving 14 bases unmatched. Germline-derived CDR1 and CDR2 are SGDLS and YYNGEE. This CDR3 has 17 residues. The CDR3 sequence is CASSAEGRGLGFYEQYF. In nucleotides, the CDR3 is TGTGCCAGCAGCGCGGAAGGGAGGGGACTAGGCTTCTACGAGCAGTACTTC.

This CDR3 is CASSELTGTRGTDTQYF. The CDR3 DNA reads as TGTGCCAGCAGTGAGCTAACGGGGACTAGAGGCACAGATACGCAGTATTTT. The J gene is TRBJ2-3, the V gene TRBV2, with 8 nucleotides matching TRBD2. The CDR3 sequence is 17 residues long. In germline, CDR1 is SNHLY, CDR2 FYNNEI. With V trimmed by 3 bases and J by 1 base, 9 bases remained unmatched.

The V and J genes are TRBV3-1 (or the pseudogene TRBV3-2) and TRBJ1-5; D unresolved. The CDR3 contains 15 residues. The V end was cut by 0 bases, the J end by 3 bases, with 9 bases between. CDR1 and CDR2 from the germline V gene are LGHDT and YNNKEL (reference sequence). CDR3 region: CASSQDAGYNQPQHF. The CDR3 DNA reads TGTGCCAGCAGCCAAGATGCGGGGTACAATCAGCCCCAGCATTTT.

This clone was counted a single time. The chain uses TRBV13 and TRBJ1-1; possibly TRBD1 for D (6 bases). The CDR3 consists of 15 residues. V was shortened by 1 base and J by 7 bases, with 16 bases between the two germline ends. Germline CDR1 PRHDT, CDR2 FYEKMQ (reference sequence). Here the CDR3 DNA reads TGTGCCAGCAGCTTAGCCCTACAGGGATCCAATGAAGCTTTCTTT. This translates into CASSLALQGSNEAFF. The full variable domain, completed using reference TRBV13 and TRBJ1-1, is AAGVIQSPRHLIKEKRETATLKCYPIPRHDTVYWYQQGPGQDPQFLISFYEKMQSDKGSIPDRFSAQQFSDYHSELNMSSLELGDSALYFCASSLALQGSNEAFFGQGTRLTVV.